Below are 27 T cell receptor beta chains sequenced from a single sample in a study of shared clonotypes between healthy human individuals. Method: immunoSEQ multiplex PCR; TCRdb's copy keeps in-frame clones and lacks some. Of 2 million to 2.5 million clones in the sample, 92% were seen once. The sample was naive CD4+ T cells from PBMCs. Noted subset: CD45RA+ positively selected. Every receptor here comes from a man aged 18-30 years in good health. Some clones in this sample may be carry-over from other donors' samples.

The CDR3: CASSQNLGDEQYF. The CDR3 nucleotides are TGTGCCAGCAGCCAGAACCTCGGGGACGAGCAGTACTTC. The chain links TRBV7-6 to TRBJ2-7, with D perhaps TRBD2 (5 bases). The CDR3 totals 13 residues. V lost 5 bases and J 5 bases, leaving 13 bases between the germline ends. Germline values: CDR1 SGHVS, CDR2 FNYEAQ. Full variable domain (missing parts from reference TRBV7-6 and TRBJ2-7): GAGVSQSPRYKVTKRGQDVALRCDPISGHVSLYWYRQALGQGPEFLTYFNYEAQQDKSGLPNDRFSAERPEGSISTLTIQRTEQRDSAMYRCASSQNLGDEQYFGPGTRLTVT.

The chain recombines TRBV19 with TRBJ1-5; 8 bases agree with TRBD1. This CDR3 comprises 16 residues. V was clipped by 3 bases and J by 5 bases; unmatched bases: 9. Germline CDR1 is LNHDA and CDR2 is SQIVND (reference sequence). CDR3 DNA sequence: TGTGCCAGTAGTATCTCAACGGGACAGGTCCATCAGCCCCAGCATTTT. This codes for CASSISTGQVHQPQHF.

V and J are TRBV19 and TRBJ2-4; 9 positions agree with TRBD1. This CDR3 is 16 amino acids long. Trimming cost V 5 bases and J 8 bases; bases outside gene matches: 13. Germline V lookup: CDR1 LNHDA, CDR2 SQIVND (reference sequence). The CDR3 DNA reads TGTGCCAGTAGTCCCCGCGGACAGGGGCGAAGGGACATTCAGTACTTC. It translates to CASSPRGQGRRDIQYF.

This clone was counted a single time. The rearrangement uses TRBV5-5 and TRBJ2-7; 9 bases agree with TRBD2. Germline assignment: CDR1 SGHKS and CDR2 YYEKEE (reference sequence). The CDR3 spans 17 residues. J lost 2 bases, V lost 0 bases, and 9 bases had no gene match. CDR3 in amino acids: CASSLEWAGGRTYEQYF. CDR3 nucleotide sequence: TGTGCCAGCAGCTTGGAATGGGCGGGAGGGCGCACCTACGAGCAGTACTTC.

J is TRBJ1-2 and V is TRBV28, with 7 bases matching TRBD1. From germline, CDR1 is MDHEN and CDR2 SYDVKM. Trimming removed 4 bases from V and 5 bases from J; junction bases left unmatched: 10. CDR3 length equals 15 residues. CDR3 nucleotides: TGTGCCAGCAGTTCAACCGGGACAGTACCTTATGGCTACACCTTC. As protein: CASSSTGTVPYGYTF.

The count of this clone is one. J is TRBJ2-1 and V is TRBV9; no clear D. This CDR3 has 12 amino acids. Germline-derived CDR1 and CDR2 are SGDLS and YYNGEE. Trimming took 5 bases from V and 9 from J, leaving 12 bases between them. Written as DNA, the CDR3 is TGTGCCAGCAGTGCGGTGGCGTTTGAGCAGTTCTTC. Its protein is CASSAVAFEQFF.

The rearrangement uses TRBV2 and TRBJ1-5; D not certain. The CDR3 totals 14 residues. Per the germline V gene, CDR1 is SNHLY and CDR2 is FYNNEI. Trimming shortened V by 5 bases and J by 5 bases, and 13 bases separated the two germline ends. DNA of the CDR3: TGTGCCAGCAGTCCCCGACGATCGGATCAGCCCCAGCATTTT. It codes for CASSPRRSDQPQHF.

The CDR3: CASSLVSRDAFF. In DNA form, the CDR3 reads TGTGCCAGCAGCTTAGTAAGCAGGGATGCTTTCTTT. The chain couples TRBV7-2 to TRBJ1-1; possible D gene TRBD1, 5 bases. This CDR3 is 12 amino acids long. Germline loops: CDR1 SGHTA, CDR2 FQGNSA. The V end was cut by 1 base, the J end by 11 bases, with 11 bases between. The full variable domain, its missing parts supplied by reference TRBV7-2 and TRBJ1-1, is GAGVSQSPSNKVTEKGKDVELRCDPISGHTALYWYRQSLGQGLEFLIYFQGNSAPDKSGLPSDRFSAERTGGSVSTLTIQRTQQEDSAVYLCASSLVSRDAFFGQGTRLTVV.

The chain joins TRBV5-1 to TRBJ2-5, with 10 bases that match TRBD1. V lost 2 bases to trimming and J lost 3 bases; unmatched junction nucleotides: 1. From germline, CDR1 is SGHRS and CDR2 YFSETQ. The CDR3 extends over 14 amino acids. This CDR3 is CASSFGQGEETQYF. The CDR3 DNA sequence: TGCGCCAGCAGCTTTGGACAGGGGGAAGAGACCCAGTACTTC.

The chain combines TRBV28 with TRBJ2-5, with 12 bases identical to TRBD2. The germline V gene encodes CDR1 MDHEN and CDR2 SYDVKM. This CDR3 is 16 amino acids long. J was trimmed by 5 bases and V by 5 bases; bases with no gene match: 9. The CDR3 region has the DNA TGTGCCAGCAGTCGGAGGCTAGCGGGAGGGGGGGAGACCCAGTACTTC. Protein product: CASSRRLAGGGETQYF.

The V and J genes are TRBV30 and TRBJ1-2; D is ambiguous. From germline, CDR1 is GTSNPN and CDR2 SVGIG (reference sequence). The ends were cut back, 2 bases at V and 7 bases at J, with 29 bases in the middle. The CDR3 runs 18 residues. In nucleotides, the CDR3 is TGTGCCTGGAGTTCCCCCCCAGGCTCCGTACCCCTTGACGTTGGCTACACCTTC. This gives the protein CAWSSPPGSVPLDVGYTF.

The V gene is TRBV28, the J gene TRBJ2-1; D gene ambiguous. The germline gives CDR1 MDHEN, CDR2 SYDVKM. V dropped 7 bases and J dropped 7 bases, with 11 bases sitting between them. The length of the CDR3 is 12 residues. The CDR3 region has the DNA TGTGCCAGCACCATCCTGGGAAATGAGCAGTTCTTC. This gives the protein CASTILGNEQFF.

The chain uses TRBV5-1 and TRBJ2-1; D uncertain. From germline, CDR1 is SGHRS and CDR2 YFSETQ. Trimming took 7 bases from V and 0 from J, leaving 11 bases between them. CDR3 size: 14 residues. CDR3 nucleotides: TGCGCCAGCTCCATAAGTAGCTCCTACAATGAGCAGTTCTTC. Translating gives CASSISSSYNEQFF. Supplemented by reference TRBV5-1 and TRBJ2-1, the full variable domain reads KAGVTQTPRYLIKTRGQQVTLSCSPISGHRSVSWYQQTPGQGLQFLFEYFSETQRNKGNFPGRFSGRQFSNSRSEMNVSTLELGDSALYLCASSISSSYNEQFFGPGTRLTVL.

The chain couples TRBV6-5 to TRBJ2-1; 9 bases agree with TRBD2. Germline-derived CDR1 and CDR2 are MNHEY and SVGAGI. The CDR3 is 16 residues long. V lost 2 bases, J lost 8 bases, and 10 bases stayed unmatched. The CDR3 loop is CASSYRPSGARDEQFF. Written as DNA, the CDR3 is TGTGCCAGCAGTTACAGGCCTAGCGGGGCCAGGGATGAGCAGTTCTTC.

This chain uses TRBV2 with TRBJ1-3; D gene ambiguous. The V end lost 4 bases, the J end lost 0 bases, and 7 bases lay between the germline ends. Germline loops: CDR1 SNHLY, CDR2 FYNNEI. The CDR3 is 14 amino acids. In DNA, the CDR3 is TGTGCCAGCAGTGGATCCGACTCTGGAAACACCATATATTTT. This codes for CASSGSDSGNTIYF.

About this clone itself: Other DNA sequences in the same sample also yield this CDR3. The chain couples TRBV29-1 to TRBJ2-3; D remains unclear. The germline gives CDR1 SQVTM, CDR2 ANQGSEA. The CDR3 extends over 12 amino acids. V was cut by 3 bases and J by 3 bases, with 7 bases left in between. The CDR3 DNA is TGCAGCGTTGATCCCGGTACAGATACGCAGTATTTT. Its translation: CSVDPGTDTQYF.

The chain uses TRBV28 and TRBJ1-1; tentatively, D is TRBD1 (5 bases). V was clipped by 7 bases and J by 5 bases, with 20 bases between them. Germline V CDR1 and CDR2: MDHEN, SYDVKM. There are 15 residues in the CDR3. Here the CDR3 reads CASTKYGGRYTEAFF. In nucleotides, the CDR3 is TGTGCCAGCACCAAATACGGGGGTCGGTATACTGAAGCTTTCTTT. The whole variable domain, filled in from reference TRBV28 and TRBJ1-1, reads DVKVTQSSRYLVKRTGEKVFLECVQDMDHENMFWYRQDPGLGLRLIYFSYDVKMKEKGDIPEGYSVSREKKERFSLILESASTNQTSMYLCASTKYGGRYTEAFFGQGTRLTVV.

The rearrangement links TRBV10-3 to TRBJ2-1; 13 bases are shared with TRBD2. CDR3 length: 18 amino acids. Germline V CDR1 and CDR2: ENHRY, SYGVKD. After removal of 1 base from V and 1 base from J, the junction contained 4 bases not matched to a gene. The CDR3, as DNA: TGTGCCATCAGTGAGTTTACTAGCGGGAGGGGATCCTACAATGAGCAGTTCTTC. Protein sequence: CAISEFTSGRGSYNEQFF.

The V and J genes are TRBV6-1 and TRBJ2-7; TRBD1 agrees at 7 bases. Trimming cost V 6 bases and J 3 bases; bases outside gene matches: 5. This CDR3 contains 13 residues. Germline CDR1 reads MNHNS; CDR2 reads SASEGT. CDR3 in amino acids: CASSPGQYYEQYF. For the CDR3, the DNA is TGTGCCAGCAGCCCGGGACAGTACTACGAGCAGTACTTC.

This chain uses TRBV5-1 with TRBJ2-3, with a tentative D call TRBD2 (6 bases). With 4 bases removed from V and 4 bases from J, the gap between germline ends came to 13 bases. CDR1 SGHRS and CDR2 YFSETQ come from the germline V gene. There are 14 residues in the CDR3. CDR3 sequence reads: CASSPGLVSDTQYF. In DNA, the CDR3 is TGCGCCAGCAGCCCGGGACTTGTGTCAGATACGCAGTATTTT.

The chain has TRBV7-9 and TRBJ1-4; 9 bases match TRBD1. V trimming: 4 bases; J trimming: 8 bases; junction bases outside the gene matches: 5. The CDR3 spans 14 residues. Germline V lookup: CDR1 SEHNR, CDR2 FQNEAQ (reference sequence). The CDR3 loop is CASSYRGPGEKLFF. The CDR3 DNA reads TGTGCCAGCAGCTACAGGGGGCCTGGGGAAAAACTGTTTTTT. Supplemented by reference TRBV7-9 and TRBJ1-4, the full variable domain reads DTGVSQNPRHKITKRGQNVTFRCDPISEHNRLYWYRQTLGQGPEFLTYFQNEAQLEKSRLLSDRFSAERPKGSFSTLEIQRTEQGDSAMYLCASSYRGPGEKLFFGSGTQLSVL.

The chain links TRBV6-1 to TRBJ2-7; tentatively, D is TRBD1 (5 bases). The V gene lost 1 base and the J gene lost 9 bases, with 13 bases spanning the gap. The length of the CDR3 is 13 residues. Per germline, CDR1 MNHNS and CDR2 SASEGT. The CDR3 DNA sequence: TGTGCCAGCAGTGAAGTGGGGCTTTCTGGGCAGTACTTC. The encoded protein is CASSEVGLSGQYF.

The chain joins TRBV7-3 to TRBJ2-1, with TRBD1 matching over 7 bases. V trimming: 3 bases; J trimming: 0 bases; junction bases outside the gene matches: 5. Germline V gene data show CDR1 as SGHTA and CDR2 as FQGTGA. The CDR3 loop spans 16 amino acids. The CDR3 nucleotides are TGTGCCAGCAGCTTTAACAGGGGTGGCTCCTACAATGAGCAGTTCTTC. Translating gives CASSFNRGGSYNEQFF.

The CDR3 is CASGKRQTAQETQYF. The CDR3 bases are TGTGCCAGCGGCAAAAGACAGACCGCCCAAGAGACCCAGTACTTC. The J gene is TRBJ2-5, the V gene TRBV7-2; TRBD1 is a possible D gene (5 bases). Germline loops: CDR1 SGHTA, CDR2 FQGNSA. Trimming removed 8 bases at V and 1 base at J, with 17 bases between. The CDR3 consists of 15 residues.

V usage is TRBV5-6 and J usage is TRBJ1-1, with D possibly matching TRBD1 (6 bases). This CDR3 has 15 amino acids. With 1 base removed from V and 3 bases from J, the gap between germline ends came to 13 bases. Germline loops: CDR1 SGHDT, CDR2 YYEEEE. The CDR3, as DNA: TGTGCCAGCAGCTTGAGCGGAAGGGGGGACACTGAAGCTTTCTTT. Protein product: CASSLSGRGDTEAFF.

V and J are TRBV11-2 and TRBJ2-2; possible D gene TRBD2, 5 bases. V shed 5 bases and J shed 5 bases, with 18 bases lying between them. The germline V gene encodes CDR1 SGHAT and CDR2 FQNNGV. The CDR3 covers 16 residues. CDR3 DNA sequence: TGTGCCAGCAGCCCGGCGGTGAGGGTTGGGACCGGGGAGCTGTTTTTT. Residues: CASSPAVRVGTGELFF.

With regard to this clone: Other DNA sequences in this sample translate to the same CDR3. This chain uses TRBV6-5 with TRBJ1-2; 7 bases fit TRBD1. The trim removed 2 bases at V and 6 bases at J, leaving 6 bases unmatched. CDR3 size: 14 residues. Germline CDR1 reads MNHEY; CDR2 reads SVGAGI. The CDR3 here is CASSYLRQGNGYTF. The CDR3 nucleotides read TGTGCCAGCAGTTACCTCCGACAGGGAAATGGCTACACCTTC.